These 9 T cell receptor beta chains were sequenced from one sample in a study of blood T cell repertoires in COVID-19. Assay: immunoSEQ multiplex PCR; the TCRdb copy retains only in-frame clones and omits some. The data show under 200,000 clones, with more than 70% seen just once and around 1.7% held by the top ten. The sequencing sample was made of peripheral blood. Receptors originate from a young man with active or convalescent COVID-19.

A few counts support this clone. J is TRBJ2-7 and V is TRBV10-3; TRBD2 aligns across 8 bases. There are 17 residues in the CDR3. J was trimmed by 0 bases and V by 0 bases; bases with no gene match: 7. The V gene's germline CDR1 is ENHRY and CDR2 SYGVKD. CDR3 DNA sequence: TGTGCCATCAGTGAGTCGAGAAGCGGGGGAAGCTCCTACGAGCAGTACTTC. It encodes CAISESRSGGSSYEQYF.

The chain combines TRBV5-6 with TRBJ2-3; 10 bases agree with TRBD2. This CDR3 has 17 amino acids. In germline, CDR1 is SGHDT, CDR2 YYEEEE. The V gene end was trimmed by 0 bases and the J gene end by 3 bases; junction bases not matched to a gene: 7. This CDR3 is CASSLALTSGSTDTQYF. The CDR3 DNA follows: TGTGCCAGCAGCTTGGCCTTGACTAGCGGGTCTACAGATACGCAGTATTTT. The entire variable domain, with the rest obtained from reference TRBV5-6 and TRBJ2-3, is as follows: DAGVTQSPTHLIKTRGQQVTLRCSPKSGHDTVSWYQQALGQGPQFIFQYYEEEERQRGNFPDRFSGHQFPNYSSELNVNALLLGDSALYLCASSLALTSGSTDTQYFGPGTRLTVL.

The rearrangement joins TRBV4-3 to TRBJ1-5; TRBD1 matches at 7 bases. Germline CDR1 is LGHNA and CDR2 is YSLEER. The CDR3 is 14 residues long. V trimming: 0 bases; J trimming: 8 bases; junction bases outside the gene matches: 4. This CDR3 is CASSQDDREKPQHF. CDR3 sequence (DNA): TGCGCCAGCAGCCAAGATGACAGGGAAAAGCCCCAGCATTTT.

J is TRBJ1-3 and V is TRBV19, with no clear D. The length of the CDR3 is 14 residues. V lost 7 bases and J 2 bases, leaving 12 bases between the germline ends. The germline V gene encodes CDR1 LNHDA and CDR2 SQIVND (reference sequence). The CDR3 DNA follows: TGTGCCAGTACCCTGGGCGTCCCTGGAAACACCATATATTTT. Amino acids: CASTLGVPGNTIYF.

This clone is a singleton in its sample. This rearrangement joins TRBV4-1 to TRBJ2-4; tentative D call: TRBD1 (5 bases). This CDR3 is 12 amino acids long. Between the trimmed V and J ends, which lost 6 bases and 9 bases, there was a span of 12 bases. The germline V gene has CDR1 MGHRA and CDR2 YSYEKL. DNA of the CDR3: TGCGCCAGCAGTCCCCAGGGCAGCATTCAGTACTTC. This encodes CASSPQGSIQYF.

This rearrangement joins TRBV7-2 to TRBJ1-5; tentative D call: TRBD1 (5 bases). V was pared by 2 bases and J by 6 bases, with 8 bases between. The CDR3 has 13 residues. Germline lookup yields CDR1 SGHTA and CDR2 FQGNSA. In DNA, the CDR3 is TGTGCCAGCAGCTTATTTGGGGCTCAGCCCCAGCATTTT. This codes for CASSLFGAQPQHF.

V is TRBV4-2 and J is TRBJ1-1, with 10 bases lining up with TRBD1. Trimming cost V 2 bases and J 4 bases; bases outside gene matches: 10. Germline V gives CDR1 LGHNA, CDR2 YNFKEQ. The CDR3 is made up of 17 amino acids. The CDR3 bases are TGTGCCAGCAGCCAACCTTACTCGACAGGGGGCACCACTGAAGCTTTCTTT. This translates into CASSQPYSTGGTTEAFF.

The genes are TRBV10-3 and TRBJ1-1; tentatively, D is TRBD1 (5 bases). Germline V gives CDR1 ENHRY, CDR2 SYGVKD. The CDR3 has 13 amino acids. Between the trimmed V and J ends, which lost 5 bases and 2 bases, there was a span of 9 bases. The CDR3 loop is CAISTGQNTEAFF. DNA for the CDR3: TGTGCCATCAGTACAGGACAAAACACTGAAGCTTTCTTT.

This chain uses TRBV27 with TRBJ2-1; possible D gene TRBD1, 6 bases. The germline CDR1 and CDR2 sequences are MNHEY and SMNVEV (reference sequence). The germline V and J ends were trimmed by 6 bases and 5 bases, with 17 bases remaining between them. The CDR3 consists of 15 residues. The CDR3 loop is CASRSPGDVDNEQFF. The CDR3 DNA sequence: TGTGCCAGCAGATCTCCAGGGGACGTCGACAATGAGCAGTTCTTC.